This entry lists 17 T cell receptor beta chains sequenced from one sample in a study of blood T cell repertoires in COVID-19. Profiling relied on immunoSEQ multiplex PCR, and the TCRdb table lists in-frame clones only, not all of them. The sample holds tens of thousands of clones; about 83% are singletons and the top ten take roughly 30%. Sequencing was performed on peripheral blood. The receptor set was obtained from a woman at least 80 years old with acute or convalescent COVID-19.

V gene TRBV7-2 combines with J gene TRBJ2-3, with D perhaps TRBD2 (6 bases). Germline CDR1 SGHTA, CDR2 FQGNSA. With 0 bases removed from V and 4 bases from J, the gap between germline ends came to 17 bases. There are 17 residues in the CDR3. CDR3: CASSLAPRAGLSDTQYF. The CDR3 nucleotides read TGTGCCAGCAGCTTAGCACCCCGGGCGGGACTGTCAGATACGCAGTATTTT.

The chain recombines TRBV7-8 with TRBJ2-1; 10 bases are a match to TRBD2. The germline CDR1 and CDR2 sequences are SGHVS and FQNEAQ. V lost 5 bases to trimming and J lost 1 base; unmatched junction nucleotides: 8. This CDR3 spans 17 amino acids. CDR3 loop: CASSGQPSGSSYNEQFF. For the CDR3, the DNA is TGTGCCAGCAGCGGACAGCCTAGCGGGAGTTCCTACAATGAGCAGTTCTTC. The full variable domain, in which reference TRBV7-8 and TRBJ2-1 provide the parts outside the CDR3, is GAGVSQSPRYKVAKRGQDVALRCDPISGHVSLFWYQQALGQGPEFLTYFQNEAQLDKSGLPSDRFFAERPEGSVSTLKIQRTQQEDSAVYLCASSGQPSGSSYNEQFFGPGTRLTVL.

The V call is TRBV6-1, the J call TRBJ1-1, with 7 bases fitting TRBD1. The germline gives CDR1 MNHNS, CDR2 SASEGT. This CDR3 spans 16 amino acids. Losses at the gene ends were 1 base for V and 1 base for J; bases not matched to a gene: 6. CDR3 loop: CASSEVGYRGNTEAFF. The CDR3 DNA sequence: TGTGCCAGCAGTGAAGTGGGTTACAGGGGGAACACTGAAGCTTTCTTT.

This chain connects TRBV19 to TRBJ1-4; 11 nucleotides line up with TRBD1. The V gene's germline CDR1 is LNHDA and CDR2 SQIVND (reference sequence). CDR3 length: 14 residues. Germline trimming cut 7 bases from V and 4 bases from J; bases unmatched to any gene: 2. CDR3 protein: CASMDRGLNEKLFF. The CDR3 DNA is TGTGCCAGTATGGACAGGGGGCTTAATGAAAAACTGTTTTTT.

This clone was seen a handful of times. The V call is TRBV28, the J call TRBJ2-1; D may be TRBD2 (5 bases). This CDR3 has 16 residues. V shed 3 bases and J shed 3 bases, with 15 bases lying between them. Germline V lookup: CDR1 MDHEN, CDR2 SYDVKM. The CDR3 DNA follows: TGTGCCAGCAGTTTCGGCAGCCGGGATTTCTACAATGAGCAGTTCTTC. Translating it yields CASSFGSRDFYNEQFF.

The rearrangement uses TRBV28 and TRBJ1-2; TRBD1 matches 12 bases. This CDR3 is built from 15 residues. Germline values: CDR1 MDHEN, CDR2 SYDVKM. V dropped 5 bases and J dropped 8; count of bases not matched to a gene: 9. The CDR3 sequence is CASSPAGTGGGGYTF. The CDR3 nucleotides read TGTGCCAGCAGTCCCGCCGGGACAGGGGGCGGGGGCTACACCTTC.

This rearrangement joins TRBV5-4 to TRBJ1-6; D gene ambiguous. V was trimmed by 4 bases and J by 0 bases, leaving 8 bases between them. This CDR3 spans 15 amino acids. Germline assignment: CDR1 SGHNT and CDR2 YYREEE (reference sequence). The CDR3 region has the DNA TGTGCCAGCAGCCCAGTGGCCTCCTATAATTCACCCCTCCACTTT. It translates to CASSPVASYNSPLHF.

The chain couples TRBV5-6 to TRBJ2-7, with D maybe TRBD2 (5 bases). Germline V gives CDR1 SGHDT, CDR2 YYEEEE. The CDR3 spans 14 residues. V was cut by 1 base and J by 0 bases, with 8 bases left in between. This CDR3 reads CASSLPRDSYEQYF. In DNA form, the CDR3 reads TGTGCCAGCAGCTTGCCGAGGGACTCCTACGAGCAGTACTTC.

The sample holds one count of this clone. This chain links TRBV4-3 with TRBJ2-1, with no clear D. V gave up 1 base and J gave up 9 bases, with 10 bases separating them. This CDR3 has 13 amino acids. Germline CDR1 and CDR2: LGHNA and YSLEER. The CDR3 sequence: CASSQGGLGEQFF. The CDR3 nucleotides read TGCGCCAGCAGCCAAGGCGGCTTAGGTGAGCAGTTCTTC.

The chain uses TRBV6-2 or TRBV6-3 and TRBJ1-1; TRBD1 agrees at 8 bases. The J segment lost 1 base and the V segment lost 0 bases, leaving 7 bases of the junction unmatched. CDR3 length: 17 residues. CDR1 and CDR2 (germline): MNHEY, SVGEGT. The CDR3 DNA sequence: TGTGCCAGCAGTTACTCGTCGGGGGACAGGCGGAACACTGAAGCTTTCTTT. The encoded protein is CASSYSSGDRRNTEAFF.

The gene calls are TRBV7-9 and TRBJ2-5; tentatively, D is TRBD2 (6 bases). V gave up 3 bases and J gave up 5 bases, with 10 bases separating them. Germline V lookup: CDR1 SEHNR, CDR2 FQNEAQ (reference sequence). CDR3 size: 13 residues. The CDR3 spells CASSFGRGETQYF. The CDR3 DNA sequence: TGTGCCAGCAGCTTCGGTCGGGGGGAGACCCAGTACTTC.

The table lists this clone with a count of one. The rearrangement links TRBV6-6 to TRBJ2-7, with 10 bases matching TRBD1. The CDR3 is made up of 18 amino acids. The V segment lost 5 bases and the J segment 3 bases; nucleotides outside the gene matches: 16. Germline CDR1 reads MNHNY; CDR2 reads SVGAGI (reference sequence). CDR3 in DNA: TGTGCCAGCAGTCCCCCGAAAAGACAGGGGGCGCGGGACTACGAGCAGTACTTC. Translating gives CASSPPKRQGARDYEQYF.

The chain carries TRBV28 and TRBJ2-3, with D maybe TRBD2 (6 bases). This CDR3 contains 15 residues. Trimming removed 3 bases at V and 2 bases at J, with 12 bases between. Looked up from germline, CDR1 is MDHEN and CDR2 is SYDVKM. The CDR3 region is CASSLEGRPTDTQYF. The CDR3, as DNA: TGTGCCAGCAGTTTGGAGGGGCGTCCCACAGATACGCAGTATTTT.

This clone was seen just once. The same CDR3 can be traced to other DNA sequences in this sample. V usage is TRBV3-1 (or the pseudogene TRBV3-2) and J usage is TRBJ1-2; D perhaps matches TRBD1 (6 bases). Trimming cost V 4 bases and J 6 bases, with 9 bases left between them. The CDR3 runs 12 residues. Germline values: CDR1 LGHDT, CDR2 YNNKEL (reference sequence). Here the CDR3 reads CASSPRGNGYTF. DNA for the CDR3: TGTGCCAGCAGCCCTAGGGGGAATGGCTACACCTTC.

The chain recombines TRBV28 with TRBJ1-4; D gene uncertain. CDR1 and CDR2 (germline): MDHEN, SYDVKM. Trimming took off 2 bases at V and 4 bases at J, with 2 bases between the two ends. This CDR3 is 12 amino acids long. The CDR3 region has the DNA TGTGCCAGCAGTTTACTTAATGAAAAACTGTTTTTT. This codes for CASSLLNEKLFF.

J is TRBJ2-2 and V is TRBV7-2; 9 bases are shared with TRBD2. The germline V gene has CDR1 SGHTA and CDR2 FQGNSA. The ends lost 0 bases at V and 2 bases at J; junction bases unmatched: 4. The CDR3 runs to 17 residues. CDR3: CASSLARGGLNTGELFF. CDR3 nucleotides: TGTGCCAGCAGCTTAGCGCGGGGGGGCCTCAACACCGGGGAGCTGTTTTTT.

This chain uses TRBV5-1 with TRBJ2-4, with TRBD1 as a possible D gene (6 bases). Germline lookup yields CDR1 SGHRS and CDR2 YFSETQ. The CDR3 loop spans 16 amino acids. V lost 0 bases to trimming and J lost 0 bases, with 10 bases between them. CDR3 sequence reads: CASSLDTGLAKNIQYF. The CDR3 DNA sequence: TGCGCCAGCAGCTTGGACACAGGGCTAGCCAAAAACATTCAGTACTTC.